The rows below give T cell receptor beta chains drawn from one sample of a study of cytotoxic CD8 clonotypes in ibrutinib-treated CLL. Sequenced by immunoSEQ multiplex PCR; TCRdb stores in-frame clones only, minus some. The sample consists of 250,000 or so clones, 60% to 75% of them appearing once. Sequenced here: PBMCs, sampled after 24 months of ibrutinib treatment. Receptor source: a human donor with chronic lymphocytic leukemia. The CDR3 runs from the conserved cysteine through the conserved F or W. D genes are given only for firm matches.

v_gene: TRBV30
d_gene: .
j_gene: TRBJ2-1
CDR3aa: CAWSVLRTSSSYNEQFF

v_gene: TRBV4-2
d_gene: TRBD2
j_gene: TRBJ2-1
CDR3aa: CASSERRERRNEQFF

v_gene: TRBV6-5
d_gene: .
j_gene: TRBJ2-5
CDR3aa: CASSYWDKEETQYF

v_gene: TRBV29-1
d_gene: .
j_gene: TRBJ2-2
CDR3aa: CSVLAGATNTGELFF

v_gene: TRBV7-9
d_gene: .
j_gene: TRBJ2-1
CDR3aa: CASSRGAPAKPFF

v_gene: TRBV2
d_gene: .
j_gene: TRBJ1-5
CDR3aa: CASRGALSNQPQHF

v_gene: TRBV28
d_gene: TRBD2
j_gene: TRBJ2-1
CDR3aa: CASSFAGEPYNEQFF

v_gene: TRBV30
d_gene: .
j_gene: TRBJ1-3
CDR3aa: CAWTTGPGNTIYF

v_gene: TRBV4-3
d_gene: .
j_gene: TRBJ2-1
CDR3aa: CASSQDSGSYNEQFF

v_gene: TRBV7-2
d_gene: .
j_gene: TRBJ2-3
CDR3aa: CASSPQGGPSTDTQYF

v_gene: TRBV2
d_gene: TRBD1
j_gene: TRBJ1-5
CDR3aa: CASGQVQGQPQHF

v_gene: TRBV28
d_gene: .
j_gene: TRBJ1-2
CDR3aa: CASTLSQGPYGYTF

v_gene: TRBV28
d_gene: .
j_gene: TRBJ1-2
CDR3aa: CASSLSGNYGYTF

v_gene: TRBV4-3
d_gene: TRBD1
j_gene: TRBJ2-7
CDR3aa: CASSHLSGTGSYEQYF

v_gene: TRBV14
d_gene: TRBD2
j_gene: TRBJ2-7
CDR3aa: CASRISGSSYEQYF

v_gene: TRBV18
d_gene: .
j_gene: TRBJ1-5
CDR3aa: CASSSSLSSNQPQHF

v_gene: TRBV27
d_gene: .
j_gene: TRBJ2-5
CDR3aa: CASSWGGRSRETQYF

v_gene: TRBV2
d_gene: TRBD1
j_gene: TRBJ1-1
CDR3aa: CASRMGQTVLHTEAFF

v_gene: TRBV28
d_gene: TRBD1
j_gene: TRBJ2-1
CDR3aa: CASSQAQGAHFYNEQFF

v_gene: TRBV7-3
d_gene: .
j_gene: TRBJ1-1
CDR3aa: CASSLTSGMNTEAFF

v_gene: TRBV4-2
d_gene: .
j_gene: TRBJ2-5
CDR3aa: CASSQAAGHQETQYF

v_gene: TRBV7-3
d_gene: .
j_gene: TRBJ1-1
CDR3aa: CASSASTHTEAFF

v_gene: TRBV19
d_gene: TRBD2
j_gene: TRBJ2-3
CDR3aa: CASSSTGGAADTQYF

v_gene: TRBV19
d_gene: .
j_gene: TRBJ2-5
CDR3aa: CASSIPGLKETQYF

v_gene: TRBV7-3
d_gene: TRBD2
j_gene: TRBJ2-1
CDR3aa: CASSLGLAGVENEQFF

v_gene: TRBV25-1
d_gene: .
j_gene: TRBJ1-2
CDR3aa: CASSEGGSGPGSGYTF

v_gene: TRBV27
d_gene: .
j_gene: TRBJ1-5
CDR3aa: CASGRNQPQHF

v_gene: TRBV15
d_gene: TRBD1
j_gene: TRBJ1-4
CDR3aa: CATSPEAQGVRKLFF

v_gene: TRBV6-5
d_gene: TRBD2
j_gene: TRBJ2-5
CDR3aa: CASTDAGLVEETQYF

v_gene: TRBV28
d_gene: .
j_gene: TRBJ2-7
CDR3aa: CASSLYGSRSYEQYF

v_gene: TRBV28
d_gene: TRBD1
j_gene: TRBJ1-2
CDR3aa: CASSSHSTGVNYGYTF

v_gene: TRBV6-5
d_gene: TRBD1
j_gene: TRBJ2-1
CDR3aa: CASSRDRGPNEQFF

v_gene: TRBV28
d_gene: .
j_gene: TRBJ2-5
CDR3aa: CASSSETQYF

v_gene: TRBV7-9
d_gene: .
j_gene: TRBJ2-1
CDR3aa: CASSLGLLVSTDEQFF

v_gene: TRBV7-9
d_gene: TRBD1
j_gene: TRBJ2-5
CDR3aa: CASTIIPTGGGETQYF

v_gene: TRBV7-2
d_gene: TRBD1
j_gene: TRBJ2-7
CDR3aa: CASSSQGLSSYEQYF

v_gene: TRBV6-5
d_gene: .
j_gene: TRBJ2-2
CDR3aa: CASRRQQANTGELFF

v_gene: TRBV7-9
d_gene: TRBD1
j_gene: TRBJ2-2
CDR3aa: CASSPQSPGTGGTGELFF

v_gene: TRBV5-6
d_gene: .
j_gene: TRBJ2-3
CDR3aa: CASSVGLLGSTDTQYF

v_gene: TRBV9
d_gene: TRBD2
j_gene: TRBJ2-5
CDR3aa: CASSVSGTIQETQYF

v_gene: TRBV2
d_gene: .
j_gene: TRBJ2-7
CDR3aa: CASSRDSPEQYF

v_gene: TRBV7-2
d_gene: .
j_gene: TRBJ1-2
CDR3aa: CASSPDGNYGYTF

v_gene: TRBV27
d_gene: .
j_gene: TRBJ2-7
CDR3aa: CASSFRDEQYF

v_gene: TRBV2
d_gene: TRBD1
j_gene: TRBJ2-1
CDR3aa: CASSRQGARDEQFF

v_gene: TRBV6-5
d_gene: .
j_gene: TRBJ2-3
CDR3aa: CASSRGTDTQYF

v_gene: TRBV4-1
d_gene: .
j_gene: TRBJ2-7
CDR3aa: CASSQDRGYEQYF